The next 9 T cell receptor beta chains were all read from a single sample in a study of blood T cell repertoires in COVID-19. Profiled with immunoSEQ multiplex PCR; TCRdb holds only in-frame clones, not every one. The table has some 260,000 clones, 85% to 90% seen once. Sequencing was performed on PBMCs or T cells enriched from blood (not recorded which). The receptors derive from a man aged 35-49 years who had recovered from COVID-19.

In nucleotides, the CDR3 is TGTGCCAGCAGCCAAGTGCCCACACCGGGACTAGTGTACAATGAGCAGTTCTTC. This gives the protein CASSQVPTPGLVYNEQFF. The chain carries TRBV4-2 and TRBJ2-1; TRBD2 matches at 8 bases. This CDR3 contains 18 residues. Germline CDR1 reads LGHNA; CDR2 reads YNFKEQ. J was trimmed by 4 bases and V by 1 base; bases with no gene match: 12.

The rearrangement uses TRBV29-1 and TRBJ2-5; possible D gene TRBD2, 5 bases. The CDR3 length is 13 residues. Germline CDR1 and CDR2: SQVTM and ANQGSEA. V lost 5 bases and J lost 5, with 15 bases in between. The CDR3 sequence is CSVKIGGLETQYF. DNA of the CDR3: TGCAGCGTTAAAATCGGCGGGCTGGAGACCCAGTACTTC.

The chain joins TRBV19 to TRBJ2-1; 8 bases align to TRBD2. V shed 5 bases, J shed 0 bases, and the junction held 15 bases outside the gene matches. Germline V CDR1 and CDR2: LNHDA, SQIVND (reference sequence). The CDR3 totals 19 residues. The DNA for the CDR3 is TGTGCCAGTAGTCTTGGCGGGTACCGGGAGGGCCTCTCCTACAATGAGCAGTTCTTC. Translating it yields CASSLGGYREGLSYNEQFF.

The CDR3 DNA sequence: TGTGCCAGCAGCTTAGGCGGGGGCCCGGGGACACTAGCCAAAAACATTCAGTACTTC. It codes for CASSLGGGPGTLAKNIQYF. V is TRBV5-6 and J is TRBJ2-4; a weak D match, TRBD2 (7 bases). V lost 2 bases to trimming and J lost 0 bases, with 21 bases between them. The length of the CDR3 is 19 residues. In germline, CDR1 is SGHDT, CDR2 YYEEEE.

The chain is built from TRBV5-1 and TRBJ2-7; 8 bases agree with TRBD1. From germline, CDR1 is SGHRS and CDR2 YFSETQ. CDR3 length: 14 residues. Unmatched junction bases numbered 6, after V lost 2 bases and J lost 5 bases. CDR3 bases: TGCGCCAGCAGCTTAGGACAGGGCGTCGACGAGCAGTACTTC. Its protein is CASSLGQGVDEQYF.

The rearrangement joins TRBV13 to TRBJ1-2, with 8 bases fitting TRBD1. Germline assignment: CDR1 PRHDT and CDR2 FYEKMQ (reference sequence). There are 15 residues in the CDR3. V trimming: 5 bases; J trimming: 6 bases; junction bases outside the gene matches: 11. The CDR3 region is CASSTWTGIFDGYTF. The DNA for the CDR3 is TGTGCCAGCAGCACGTGGACAGGGATTTTCGATGGCTACACCTTC.

This chain connects TRBV20-1 to TRBJ2-7; no clear D gene. The length of the CDR3 is 11 residues. Germline CDR1 reads DFQATT; CDR2 reads SNEGSKA (reference sequence). Trimming removed 5 bases from V and 0 bases from J, with 5 bases in between. CDR3 in DNA: TGCAGTGCTCTCCCCTCCTACGAGCAGTACTTC. This sequence encodes CSALPSYEQYF.

This clone was recorded once. V usage is TRBV27 and J usage is TRBJ2-7, with D perhaps TRBD2 (5 bases). Trimming left V 6 bases short and J 3 bases short, with 12 bases between. The CDR3 contains 13 residues. CDR1 and CDR2 (germline): MNHEY, SMNVEV (reference sequence). CDR3 coding DNA: TGTGCCAGCAGCTTCTCTCGGGACTACGAGCAGTACTTC. It translates to CASSFSRDYEQYF.

This rearrangement joins TRBV5-1 to TRBJ2-7; D call uncertain. Germline assignment: CDR1 SGHRS and CDR2 YFSETQ. The V and J ends lost 4 bases and 4 bases respectively, with 18 bases between them. The CDR3 runs 15 residues. CDR3 DNA sequence: TGCGCCAGCAGCCCCGGCGCGGTCCCCGCGTACGAGCAGTACTTC. It is translated as CASSPGAVPAYEQYF.